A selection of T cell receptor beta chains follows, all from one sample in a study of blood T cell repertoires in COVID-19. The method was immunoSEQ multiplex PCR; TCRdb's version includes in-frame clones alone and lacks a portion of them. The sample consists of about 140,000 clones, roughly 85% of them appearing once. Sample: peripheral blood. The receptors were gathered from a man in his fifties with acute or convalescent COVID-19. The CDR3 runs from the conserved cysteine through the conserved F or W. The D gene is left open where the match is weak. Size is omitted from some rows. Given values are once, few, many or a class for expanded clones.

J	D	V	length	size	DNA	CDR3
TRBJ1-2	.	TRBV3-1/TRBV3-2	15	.	TGTGCCAGCAGCCCCGATCAGGGTTCTAACTATGGCTACACCTTC	CASSPDQGSNYGYTF
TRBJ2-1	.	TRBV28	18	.	TGTGCCAGCAGTTTTGGCCCCTTGACCGGGACTTGGGACAATGAGCAGTTCTTC	CASSFGPLTGTWDNEQFF
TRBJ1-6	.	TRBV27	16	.	TGTGCCAGCAGTACGGCCGGGAGCTCCTATAATTCACCCCTCCACTTT	CASSTAGSSYNSPLHF
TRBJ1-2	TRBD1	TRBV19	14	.	TGTGCCAGTAGTTCGGGACAGGGGGCGTTTGGCTACACCTTC	CASSSGQGAFGYTF
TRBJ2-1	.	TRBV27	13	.	TGTGCCTCCGCGGAGGCCTCCTACAATGAGCAGTTCTTC	CASAEASYNEQFF
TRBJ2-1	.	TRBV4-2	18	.	TGTGCCAGCAGCCAAGATGGTCCAGACAGCGCCTACTACAATGAGCAGTTCTTC	CASSQDGPDSAYYNEQFF
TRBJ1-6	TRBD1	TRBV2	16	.	TGTGCCAGCAAGGTACAGGGGGAGCGGAATAATTCACCCCTCCACTTT	CASKVQGERNNSPLHF
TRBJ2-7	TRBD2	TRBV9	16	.	TGTGCCAGCAGCTCTTCGGGGCTAGCGGGAACCTACGAGCAGTACTTC	CASSSSGLAGTYEQYF
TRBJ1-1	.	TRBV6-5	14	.	TGTGCCAGCAGCGGACACCTGAGAAACACTGAAGCTTTCTTT	CASSGHLRNTEAFF
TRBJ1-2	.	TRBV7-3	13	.	TGTGCCAGCAGCTTAACGGTGGTTGGCGGCTACACCTTC	CASSLTVVGGYTF
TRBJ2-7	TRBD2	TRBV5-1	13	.	TGCGCCAGCAGCTTCCCGGGAGGGCTCGAGCAGTACTTC	CASSFPGGLEQYF
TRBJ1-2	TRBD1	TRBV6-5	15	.	TGTGCCAGCAGTCTTTTTAGTGGGACAGGGGGCGGCTACACCTTC	CASSLFSGTGGGYTF
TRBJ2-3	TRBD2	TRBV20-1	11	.	TGCAGTGCCGGCATCCGGGGGGCGCAGTATTTT	CSAGIRGAQYF
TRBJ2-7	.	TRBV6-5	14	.	TGTGCCAGCAGTTACGGCGGCCCCACCTACGAGCAGTACTTC	CASSYGGPTYEQYF
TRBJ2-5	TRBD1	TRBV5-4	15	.	TGTGCCAGCAGCTTATGGACAGGCTTACAAGAGACCCAGTACTTC	CASSLWTGLQETQYF
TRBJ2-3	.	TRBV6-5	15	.	TGTGCCAGCAGTCGCGGTTCACCTAGCACAGATACGCAGTATTTT	CASSRGSPSTDTQYF
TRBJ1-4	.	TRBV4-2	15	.	TGTGCCAGCAGCCAGACGAGGGTTACTAATGAAAAACTGTTTTTT	CASSQTRVTNEKLFF
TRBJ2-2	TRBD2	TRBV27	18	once	TGTGCCAGCAGTTACGGGACTAGCGGGAATTCTTTCGGCGGGGAGCTGTTTTTT	CASSYGTSGNSFGGELFF